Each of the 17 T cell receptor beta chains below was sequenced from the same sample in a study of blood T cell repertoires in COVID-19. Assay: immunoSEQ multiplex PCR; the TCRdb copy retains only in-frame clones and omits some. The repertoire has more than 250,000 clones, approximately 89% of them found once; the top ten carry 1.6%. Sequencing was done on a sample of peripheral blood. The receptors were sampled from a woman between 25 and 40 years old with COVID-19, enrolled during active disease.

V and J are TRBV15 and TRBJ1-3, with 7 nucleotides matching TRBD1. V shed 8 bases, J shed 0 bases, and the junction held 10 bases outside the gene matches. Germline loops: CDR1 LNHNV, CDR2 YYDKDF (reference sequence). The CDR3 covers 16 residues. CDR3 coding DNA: TGTGCCACCCGAAGACAGGGCCTGAGCTCTGGAAACACCATATATTTT. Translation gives CATRRQGLSSGNTIYF.

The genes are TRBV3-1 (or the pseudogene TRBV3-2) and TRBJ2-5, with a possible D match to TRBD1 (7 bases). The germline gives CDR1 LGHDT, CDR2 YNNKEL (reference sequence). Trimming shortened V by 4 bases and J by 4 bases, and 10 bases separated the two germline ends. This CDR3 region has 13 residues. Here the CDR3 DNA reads TGTGCCAGCAGCCCCAGGGGGGTAGAGACCCAGTACTTC. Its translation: CASSPRGVETQYF.

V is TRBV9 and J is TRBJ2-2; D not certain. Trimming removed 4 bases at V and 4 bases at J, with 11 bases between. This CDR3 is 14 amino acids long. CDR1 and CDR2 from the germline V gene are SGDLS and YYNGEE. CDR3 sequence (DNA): TGTGCCAGCAGCTCCGGTTCGGTCACCGGGGAGCTGTTTTTT. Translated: CASSSGSVTGELFF.

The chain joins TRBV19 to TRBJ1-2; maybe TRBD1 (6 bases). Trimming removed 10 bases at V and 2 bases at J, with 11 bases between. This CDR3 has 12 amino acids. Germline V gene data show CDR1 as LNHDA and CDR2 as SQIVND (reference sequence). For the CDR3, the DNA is TGTGCCACCGCACAGGGAAACTATGGCTACACCTTC. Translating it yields CATAQGNYGYTF.

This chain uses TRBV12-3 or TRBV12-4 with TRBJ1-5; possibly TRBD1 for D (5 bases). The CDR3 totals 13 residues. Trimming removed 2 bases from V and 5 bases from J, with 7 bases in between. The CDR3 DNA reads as TGTGCCAGCAGTTTACAGGGATATCAGCCCCAGCATTTT. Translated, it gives CASSLQGYQPQHF.

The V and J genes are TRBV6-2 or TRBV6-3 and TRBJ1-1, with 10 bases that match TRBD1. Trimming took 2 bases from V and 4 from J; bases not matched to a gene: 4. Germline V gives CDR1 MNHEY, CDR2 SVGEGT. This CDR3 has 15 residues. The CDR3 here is CASSYGGQGSTEAFF. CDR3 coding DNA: TGTGCCAGCAGTTACGGGGGACAGGGGAGCACTGAAGCTTTCTTT.

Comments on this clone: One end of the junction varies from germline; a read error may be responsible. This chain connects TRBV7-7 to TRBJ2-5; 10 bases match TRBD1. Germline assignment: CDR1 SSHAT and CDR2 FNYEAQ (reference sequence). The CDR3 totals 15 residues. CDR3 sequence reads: CASSPTGQGGETQYF. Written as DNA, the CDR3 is TGTGCTAGCAGTCCTACCGGACAGGGGGGAGAGACCCAGTACTTC.

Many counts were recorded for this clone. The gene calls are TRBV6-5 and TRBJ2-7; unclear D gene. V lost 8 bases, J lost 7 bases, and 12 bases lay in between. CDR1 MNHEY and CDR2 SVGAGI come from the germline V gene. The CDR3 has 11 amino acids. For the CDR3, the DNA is TGTGCCAGCTCCTCCGTCGGGGAGCAGTACGTC. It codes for CASSSVGEQYV.

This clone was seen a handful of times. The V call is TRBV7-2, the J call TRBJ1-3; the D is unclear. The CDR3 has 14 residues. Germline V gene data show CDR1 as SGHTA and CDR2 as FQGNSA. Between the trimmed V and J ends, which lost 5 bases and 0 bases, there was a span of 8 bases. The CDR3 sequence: CASSGGTSGNTIYF. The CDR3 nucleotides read TGTGCCAGCAGCGGCGGCACCTCTGGAAACACCATATATTTT. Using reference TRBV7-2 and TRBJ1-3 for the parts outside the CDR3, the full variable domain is GAGVSQSPSNKVTEKGKDVELRCDPISGHTALYWYRQSLGQGLEFLIYFQGNSAPDKSGLPSDRFSAERTGGSVSTLTIQRTQQEDSAVYLCASSGGTSGNTIYFGEGSWLTVV.

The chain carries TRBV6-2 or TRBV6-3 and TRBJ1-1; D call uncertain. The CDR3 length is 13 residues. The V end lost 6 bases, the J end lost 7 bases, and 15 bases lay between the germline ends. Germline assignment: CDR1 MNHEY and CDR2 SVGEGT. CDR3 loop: CASSPLRGNEAFF. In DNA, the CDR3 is TGTGCCAGCAGCCCCTTGAGAGGGAATGAAGCTTTCTTT.

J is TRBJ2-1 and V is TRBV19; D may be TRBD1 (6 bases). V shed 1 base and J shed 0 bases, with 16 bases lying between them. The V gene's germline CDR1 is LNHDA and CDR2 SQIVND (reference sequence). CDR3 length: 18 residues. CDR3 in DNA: TGTGCCAGTAGTATAGCCCCCATACAGGGTTACTCCTACAATGAGCAGTTCTTC. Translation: CASSIAPIQGYSYNEQFF.

As DNA, the CDR3 is TGCGCCAGCAGCTTGGGAGATGGGCCTGAGCAGTTCTTC. It translates to CASSLGDGPEQFF. This chain links TRBV5-1 with TRBJ2-1; D unresolved. Germline CDR1 and CDR2: SGHRS and YFSETQ. The CDR3 totals 13 residues. V dropped 0 bases and J dropped 9 bases, with 10 bases sitting between them.

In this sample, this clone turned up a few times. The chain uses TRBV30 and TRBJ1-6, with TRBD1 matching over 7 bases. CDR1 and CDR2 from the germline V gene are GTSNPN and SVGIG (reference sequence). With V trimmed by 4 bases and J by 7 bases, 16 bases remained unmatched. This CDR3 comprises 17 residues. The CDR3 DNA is TGTGCCTGGATCCCCCGGGAGGGCAGGGGACAGAATTCACCCCTCCACTTT. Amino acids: CAWIPREGRGQNSPLHF.

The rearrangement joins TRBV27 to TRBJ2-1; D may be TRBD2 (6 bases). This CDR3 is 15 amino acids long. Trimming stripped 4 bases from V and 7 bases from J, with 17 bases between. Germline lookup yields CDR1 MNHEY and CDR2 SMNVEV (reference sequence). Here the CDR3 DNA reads TGTGCCAGCAGTTCGCAGGGATTGGGGAGGAATGAGCAGTTCTTC. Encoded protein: CASSSQGLGRNEQFF.

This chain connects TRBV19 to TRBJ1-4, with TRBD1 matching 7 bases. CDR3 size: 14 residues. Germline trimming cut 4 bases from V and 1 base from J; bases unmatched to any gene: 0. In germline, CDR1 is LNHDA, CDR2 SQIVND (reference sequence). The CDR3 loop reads CASSTGGTNEKLFF. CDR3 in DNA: TGTGCCAGTAGTACAGGGGGAACTAATGAAAAACTGTTTTTT. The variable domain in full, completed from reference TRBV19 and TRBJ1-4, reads DGGITQSPKYLFRKEGQNVTLSCEQNLNHDAMYWYRQDPGQGLRLIYYSQIVNDFQKGDIAEGYSVSREKKESFPLTVTSAQKNPTAFYLCASSTGGTNEKLFFGSGTQLSVL.

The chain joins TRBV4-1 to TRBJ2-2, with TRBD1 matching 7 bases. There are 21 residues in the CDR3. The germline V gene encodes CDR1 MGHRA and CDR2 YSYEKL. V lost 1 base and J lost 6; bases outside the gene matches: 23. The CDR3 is CASSQAWDSIQGRVGAGELFF. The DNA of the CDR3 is TGCGCCAGCAGCCAAGCATGGGACAGCATTCAGGGAAGGGTGGGAGCCGGGGAGCTGTTTTTT.

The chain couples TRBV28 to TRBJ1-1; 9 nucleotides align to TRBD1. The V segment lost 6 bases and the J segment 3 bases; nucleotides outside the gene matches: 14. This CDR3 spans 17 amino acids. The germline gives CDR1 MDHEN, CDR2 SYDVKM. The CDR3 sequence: CASRPTTGGRGYTEAFF. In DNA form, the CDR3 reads TGTGCCAGCAGACCAACTACAGGGGGCCGGGGCTACACTGAAGCTTTCTTT.